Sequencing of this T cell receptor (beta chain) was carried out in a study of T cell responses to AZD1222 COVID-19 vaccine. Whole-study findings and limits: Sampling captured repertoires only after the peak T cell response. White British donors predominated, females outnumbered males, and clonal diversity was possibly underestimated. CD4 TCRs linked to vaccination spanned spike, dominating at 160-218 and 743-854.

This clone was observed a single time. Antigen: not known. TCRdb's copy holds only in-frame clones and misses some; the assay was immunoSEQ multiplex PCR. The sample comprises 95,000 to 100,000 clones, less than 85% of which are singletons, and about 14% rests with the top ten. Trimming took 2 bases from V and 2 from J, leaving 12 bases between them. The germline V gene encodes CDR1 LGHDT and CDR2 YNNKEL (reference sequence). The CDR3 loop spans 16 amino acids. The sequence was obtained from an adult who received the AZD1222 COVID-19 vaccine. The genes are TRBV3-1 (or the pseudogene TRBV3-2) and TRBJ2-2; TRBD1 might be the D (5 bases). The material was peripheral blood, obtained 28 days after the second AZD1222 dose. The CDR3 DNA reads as TGTGCCAGCAGCCAATCGTCAGGGTTAAACACCGGGGAGCTGTTTTTT. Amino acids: CASSQSSGLNTGELFF.